This T cell receptor beta chain was observed in a study of cytomegalovirus exposure and HLA in healthy donors. This clone was seen once. 13 Jbeta primers and 60 Vbeta primers were used for the PCR. Profiling relied on immunoSEQ multiplex PCR, and the TCRdb table lists in-frame clones only, not all of them. The sample contains about 200,000 clones, around 82% of which appear only once. The CDR3 length is 14 residues. The sequenced sample consisted of PBMCs. This TCR came from a man in his forties in good health and CMV-seropositive. V gene TRBV12-2 combines with J gene TRBJ1-2; the table's D call, TRBD1, was not checked against the DNA. TRBV12-2 is a known pseudogene. CDR3 coding DNA: TGTGCAAGTCGCCCCCGGGACAGGGACTATGGCTACACCTTC. Its protein product is CASRPRDRDYGYTF.